Below are 29 T cell receptor beta chains sequenced from a single sample in a study of blood T cell repertoires in COVID-19. This table comes from immunoSEQ multiplex PCR, and its TCRdb copy is limited to in-frame clones, with some not included. The sample includes 130,000 to 150,000 clones, 70% to 90% of them seen just once. The sample comprised peripheral blood. These receptors all stem from a human donor with acute or convalescent COVID-19. The donor label of this sample is uncertain.

The table lists this clone with a few counts. This chain connects TRBV29-1 to TRBJ1-5; D is perhaps TRBD1 (5 bases). Per the germline V gene, CDR1 is SQVTM and CDR2 is ANQGSEA. The V and J ends lost 6 bases and 0 bases respectively, with 6 bases between them. This CDR3 has 12 amino acids. The CDR3 sequence: CSVGHSNQPQHF. The DNA for the CDR3 is TGCAGCGTAGGACATAGCAATCAGCCCCAGCATTTT.

This chain joins TRBV4-3 and TRBJ2-3; D is possibly TRBD1 (6 bases). The CDR3 spans 13 residues. The V end was cut by 3 bases, the J end by 4 bases, with 8 bases between. Germline CDR1 is LGHNA and CDR2 is YSLEER. DNA of the CDR3: TGCGCCAGCAGCCAGACAGGCTCAGATACGCAGTATTTT. Translation: CASSQTGSDTQYF.

The chain joins TRBV19 to TRBJ1-5, with D perhaps matching TRBD1 (6 bases). V was trimmed by 7 bases and J by 0 bases, leaving 10 bases between them. The germline CDR1 and CDR2 sequences are LNHDA and SQIVND (reference sequence). The CDR3 runs to 14 residues. DNA for the CDR3: TGTGCCAGTACCCGACAGGTTAGCAATCAGCCCCAGCATTTT. Encoded protein: CASTRQVSNQPQHF. Full variable domain (remainder filled in from reference TRBV19 and TRBJ1-5): DGGITQSPKYLFRKEGQNVTLSCEQNLNHDAMYWYRQDPGQGLRLIYYSQIVNDFQKGDIAEGYSVSREKKESFPLTVTSAQKNPTAFYLCASTRQVSNQPQHFGDGTRLSIL.

The chain carries TRBV2 and TRBJ2-7; 8 positions agree with TRBD2. This CDR3 has 15 residues. CDR1 is SNHLY and CDR2 is FYNNEI in the germline V gene. The ends lost 2 bases at V and 0 bases at J; junction bases unmatched: 3. The CDR3 spells CASSEWREASYEQYV. DNA of the CDR3: TGTGCCAGCAGTGAATGGCGGGAGGCCTCCTACGAGCAGTACGTC.

The chain employs TRBV23-1 and TRBJ1-5; D is ambiguous. TRBV23-1 is known as an ORF, though its function is uncertain. CDR3 length: 16 residues. Trimming removed 0 bases from V and 7 bases from J, with 16 bases in between. Here the CDR3 reads CASSQSITRRAQPQHF. CDR3 nucleotide sequence: TGCGCCAGCAGTCAATCGATAACCCGGAGGGCCCAGCCCCAGCATTTT.

The chain has TRBV9 and TRBJ1-1; maybe TRBD1 (5 bases). CDR1 is SGDLS, CDR2 YYNGEE, per germline. The length of the CDR3 is 14 residues. V shed 0 bases and J shed 4 bases, with 10 bases lying between them. CDR3 DNA: TGTGCCAGCAGCGTAGCACGCGGGGGCACTGAAGCTTTCTTT. Protein: CASSVARGGTEAFF.

The chain combines TRBV5-1 with TRBJ2-7, with 11 bases aligning to TRBD2. Germline V gene data show CDR1 as SGHRS and CDR2 as YFSETQ. The CDR3 loop spans 14 amino acids. Trimming took 4 bases from V and 4 from J; bases not matched to a gene: 4. CDR3: CASSPGTSGYEQYF. The CDR3 coding sequence is TGCGCCAGCAGCCCCGGGACTAGCGGTTACGAGCAGTACTTC.

The count of this clone is one. The CDR3 DNA reads as TGTGCCAGCAGTTTAGGAGGGGAGGTGAACACTGAAGCTTTCTTT. Protein product: CASSLGGEVNTEAFF. The chain employs TRBV27 and TRBJ1-1, with D maybe TRBD1 (5 bases). V dropped 2 bases and J dropped 0 bases, with 10 bases sitting between them. Germline V CDR1 and CDR2: MNHEY, SMNVEV (reference sequence). The CDR3 consists of 15 residues.

This chain joins TRBV7-2 and TRBJ2-6; maybe TRBD2 (7 bases). There are 17 residues in the CDR3. Germline lookup yields CDR1 SGHTA and CDR2 FQGNSA. Trimming removed 1 base from V and 1 base from J, with 11 bases in between. The CDR3 sequence: CASSLVGGASGANVLTF. DNA for the CDR3: TGTGCCAGCAGCTTAGTTGGGGGGGCTTCTGGGGCCAACGTCCTGACTTTC.

The chain has TRBV25-1 and TRBJ1-6; D is unresolved. The CDR3 totals 16 residues. Germline-derived CDR1 and CDR2 are MGHDK and SYGVNS. V dropped 3 bases and J dropped 1 base, with 10 bases sitting between them. The CDR3 DNA reads TGTGCCAGCAGTGACCCATCGGGATCCTATAATTCACCCCTCCACTTT. Translation: CASSDPSGSYNSPLHF.

V usage is TRBV19 and J usage is TRBJ1-1; no definite D call. V was clipped by 2 bases and J by 11 bases, with 12 bases between them. Germline V gene data show CDR1 as LNHDA and CDR2 as SQIVND (reference sequence). The CDR3 is 12 residues long. CDR3 bases: TGTGCCAGTAGTATACATTCGGGGTATGCTTTCTTT. Amino acids: CASSIHSGYAFF.

The chain is built from TRBV6-6 and TRBJ1-1; 7 bases align to TRBD1. The CDR3 is 16 amino acids. The germline V gene encodes CDR1 MNHNY and CDR2 SVGAGI (reference sequence). V gave up 6 bases and J gave up 0 bases; unmatched junction bases: 10. The DNA for the CDR3 is TGTGCCAGCAGACATAGCAGGACAGGATTGAACACTGAAGCTTTCTTT. Residues: CASRHSRTGLNTEAFF.

The CDR3 spells CASSQRQGAPNEQFF. The CDR3 DNA sequence: TGTGCCAGCTCACAGAGACAGGGGGCACCCAATGAGCAGTTCTTC. V and J are TRBV18 and TRBJ2-1, with 10 bases that match TRBD1. The J segment lost 6 bases and the V segment lost 4 bases, leaving 6 bases of the junction unmatched. The germline V gene encodes CDR1 KGHSH and CDR2 LQKENI. The CDR3 extends over 15 amino acids.

The gene calls are TRBV12-3 or TRBV12-4 and TRBJ2-1; 7 bases agree with TRBD2. The CDR3 has 13 residues. V lost 4 bases and J lost 5; bases outside the gene matches: 2. CDR3: CASSWEGHNEQFF. CDR3 nucleotides: TGTGCCAGCAGTTGGGAGGGCCACAATGAGCAGTTCTTC.

J is TRBJ2-1 and V is TRBV4-3; 8 positions match TRBD1. Germline lookup yields CDR1 LGHNA and CDR2 YSLEER. This CDR3 contains 14 residues. V gave up 0 bases and J gave up 8 bases; unmatched junction bases: 3. The CDR3 protein is CASSQDNRGDEQFF. For the CDR3, the DNA is TGCGCCAGCAGCCAAGATAACAGGGGGGATGAGCAGTTCTTC.

V is TRBV5-4 and J is TRBJ2-1; 8 positions agree with TRBD2. This CDR3 comprises 15 residues. Germline lookup yields CDR1 SGHNT and CDR2 YYREEE (reference sequence). After removal of 2 bases from V and 1 base from J, the junction contained 2 bases not matched to a gene. DNA of the CDR3: TGTGCCAGCAGCTTTAGCGGGGAGTCCTACAATGAGCAGTTCTTC. It translates to CASSFSGESYNEQFF.

The chain joins TRBV12-3 or TRBV12-4 to TRBJ1-2; TRBD1 aligns across 7 bases. The CDR3 has 12 amino acids. Losses at the gene ends were 4 bases for V and 14 bases for J; bases not matched to a gene: 10. In DNA, the CDR3 is TGTGCCAGCAGTTCCGACAGGGAGGTACAAACCTTC. It yields the protein CASSSDREVQTF.

This chain connects TRBV28 to TRBJ1-1; D remains ambiguous. The CDR3 length is 13 residues. Trimming removed 2 bases at V and 13 bases at J, with 17 bases between. From germline, CDR1 is MDHEN and CDR2 SYDVKM. CDR3 residues: CASSLLPFGLHFF. The CDR3 bases are TGTGCCAGCAGTTTACTACCGTTCGGACTTCATTTCTTT.

The chain recombines TRBV14 with TRBJ1-4; D remains ambiguous. Germline lookup yields CDR1 SGHDN and CDR2 FVKESK. V lost 6 bases and J lost 4, with 18 bases in between. The CDR3 has 16 amino acids. The CDR3 spells CASRQTFSSVNEKLFF. In DNA form, the CDR3 reads TGTGCCAGCAGACAAACGTTTTCCAGCGTTAATGAAAAACTGTTTTTT.

The rearrangement joins TRBV7-9 to TRBJ1-6; D is perhaps TRBD1 (6 bases). The V end was cut by 5 bases, the J end by 8 bases, with 13 bases between. The CDR3 runs to 14 residues. Germline-derived CDR1 and CDR2 are SEHNR and FQNEAQ (reference sequence). CDR3 in amino acids: CASSERDTDSPLHF. The CDR3 nucleotides are TGTGCCAGCAGCGAACGGGACACTGATTCACCCCTCCACTTT.

The sample holds one count of this clone. This chain connects TRBV6-6 to TRBJ1-2; the D is unclear. The CDR3 consists of 13 residues. Per germline, CDR1 MNHNY and CDR2 SVGAGI (reference sequence). V was trimmed by 0 bases and J by 6 bases, leaving 8 bases between them. The CDR3 is CASSYSSRDGYTF. The DNA for the CDR3 is TGTGCCAGCAGTTACTCGTCGCGGGATGGCTACACCTTC.

This CDR3 reads CASSQVAGGRYETQYF. The CDR3 nucleotides read TGTGCCAGCAGCCAAGTTGCGGGAGGGAGGTATGAGACCCAGTACTTC. The gene calls are TRBV4-2 and TRBJ2-5; 9 bases fit TRBD2. This CDR3 is 16 amino acids long. V lost 1 base, J lost 5 bases, and 8 bases stayed unmatched. Germline CDR1 and CDR2: LGHNA and YNFKEQ.

The V gene is TRBV9, the J gene TRBJ2-5; TRBD2 might be the D (5 bases). The CDR3 runs 14 residues. Trimming cost V 0 bases and J 5 bases, with 11 bases left between them. Germline values: CDR1 SGDLS, CDR2 YYNGEE. The CDR3 here is CASSVVGEGETQYF. For the CDR3, the DNA is TGTGCCAGCAGCGTAGTTGGAGAGGGCGAGACCCAGTACTTC.

The J gene is TRBJ1-5, the V gene TRBV5-1; no definite D call. V was pared by 0 bases and J by 5 bases, with 9 bases between. There are 14 residues in the CDR3. Germline V lookup: CDR1 SGHRS, CDR2 YFSETQ. The CDR3 coding sequence is TGCGCCAGCAGCTTGGGGCAGGCCGATCAGCCCCAGCATTTT. Translation: CASSLGQADQPQHF.

The count of this clone is one. The genes are TRBV30 and TRBJ1-5, with TRBD1 identical over 11 bases. There are 15 residues in the CDR3. V gave up 2 bases and J gave up 6 bases; unmatched junction bases: 6. In germline, CDR1 is GTSNPN, CDR2 SVGIG (reference sequence). CDR3 in DNA: TGTGCCTGGAGTCCCGGGACAGGGGGGCGTCAGCCCCAGCATTTT. Translating it yields CAWSPGTGGRQPQHF.

The chain employs TRBV19 and TRBJ2-7; TRBD2 is a possible D gene (6 bases). V was clipped by 4 bases and J by 0 bases, with 7 bases between them. The CDR3 spans 13 residues. Germline CDR1 reads LNHDA; CDR2 reads SQIVND (reference sequence). CDR3 residues: CASSTGLSYEQYV. The CDR3 DNA reads as TGTGCCAGTAGTACGGGACTCTCCTACGAGCAGTACGTC.

The rearrangement uses TRBV14 and TRBJ2-1; 7 bases agree with TRBD2. This CDR3 is 20 amino acids long. Germline trimming cut 4 bases from V and 1 base from J; bases unmatched to any gene: 19. Germline CDR1 reads SGHDN; CDR2 reads FVKESK. The DNA of the CDR3 is TGTGCCAGCAGCCGCCTCGACCCCCTCACGCGGGAGAATTCCTACAATGAGCAGTTCTTC. Residues: CASSRLDPLTRENSYNEQFF.

The count of this clone is one. The V gene is TRBV29-1, the J gene TRBJ2-6, with a tentative D call TRBD2 (6 bases). The CDR3 is 14 amino acids. With 6 bases removed from V and 0 bases from J, the gap between germline ends came to 9 bases. CDR1 SQVTM and CDR2 ANQGSEA come from the germline V gene. CDR3 in amino acids: CSVGLHSGANVLTF. The CDR3 DNA is TGCAGCGTGGGACTGCACTCTGGGGCCAACGTCCTGACTTTC.

V is TRBV7-6 and J is TRBJ2-5; D possibly corresponds to TRBD1 (5 bases). V lost 2 bases and J lost 5, with 15 bases in between. Germline CDR1 SGHVS, CDR2 FNYEAQ. The CDR3 totals 15 residues. The CDR3 region has the DNA TGTGCCAGCAGCTTATTCGCAGGGTCGGGTGAGACCCAGTACTTC. Its protein product is CASSLFAGSGETQYF.